The 28 T cell receptor beta chains presented below share a single source sample, sequenced in a study of T cells in Graves' hyperthyroidism and ophthalmopathy (dated by TCRdb to 2018 to 2020). The library was produced with multiplex PCR. The sequencer listed for this sample is Illumina HiSeq 2000. The TCR beta CDR3 regions were amplified from RNA transcripts. The TCR CDR3 was subjected to a first round of RT-PCR using the HTBI primer set and the Qiagen OneStep RT-PCR kit. TCRdb itself trimmed the public reads at Q25 with fastp, ran MiXCR and retained productive beta chains. For every CDR3 protein sequence, its rows merge into one entry that carries the most common genes and DNA. The sample table records hundreds of thousands of distinct CDR3 sequences; over 12% of these occur just once. The leading ten clones occupy under 30% of the sample. Material: blood. The source is a man aged 50 to 60 with Graves' ophthalmopathy.

This clonotype was counted at least ten times. The genes are TRBV10-3 and TRBJ2-1, with 9 bases aligning to TRBD1. Germline CDR1 and CDR2: ENHRY and SYGVKD. The CDR3 length is 15 residues. V shed 4 bases, J shed 1 base, and the junction held 2 bases outside the gene matches. CDR3 protein: CAISGGQGSYNEQFF. The CDR3 region has the DNA TGTGCCATCAGTGGTGGACAGGGGTCCTACAATGAGCAGTTCTTC.

This clonotype was detected ten times or more. The CDR3 protein is CASSLAYNEQYF. In DNA, the CDR3 is TGTGCCAGCAGCTTAGCGTATAACGAGCAGTACTTC. This chain joins TRBV7-9 and TRBJ2-7; no clear D. V lost 0 bases to trimming and J lost 5 bases, with 5 bases between them. This CDR3 has 12 amino acids. The V gene's germline CDR1 is SEHNR and CDR2 FQNEAQ (reference sequence).

This clonotype was recorded many times. The chain is built from TRBV20-1 and TRBJ1-1; the D gene is possibly TRBD1 (6 bases). Germline CDR1 reads DFQATT; CDR2 reads SNEGSKA (reference sequence). The V and J ends lost 4 bases and 2 bases respectively, with 14 bases between them. This CDR3 is built from 14 residues. Here the CDR3 DNA reads TGCAGTGCTACAAAGCGGGGGGCCAACACTGAAGCTTTCTTT. Protein sequence: CSATKRGANTEAFF.

This clonotype was observed a handful of times. The chain couples TRBV6-1 to TRBJ1-5; D remains ambiguous. Per germline, CDR1 MNHNS and CDR2 SASEGT. The ends were cut back, 6 bases at V and 0 bases at J, with 18 bases in the middle. CDR3 size: 17 residues. In DNA, the CDR3 is TGTGCCAGCAGCCCCTTTTATGCGGGGAATAGCAATCAGCCCCAGCATTTT. Translated, it gives CASSPFYAGNSNQPQHF.

This clonotype was recorded at least ten times. The chain links TRBV5-1 to TRBJ1-2, with 7 bases aligning to TRBD1. V was pared by 4 bases and J by 3 bases, with 3 bases of the junction left unmatched. Per the germline V gene, CDR1 is SGHRS and CDR2 is YFSETQ. This CDR3 is built from 13 residues. This chain's CDR3 is CASSAGTDYGYTF. CDR3 nucleotides: TGCGCCAGCAGCGCCGGGACAGACTATGGCTACACCTTC.

CDR3 loop: CASSLEAGPGTDTQYF. The CDR3 nucleotides read TGTGCCAGCAGTTTAGAAGCGGGACCTGGCACAGATACGCAGTATTTT. The J gene is TRBJ2-3, the V gene TRBV28, with 7 nucleotides matching TRBD2. Germline assignment: CDR1 MDHEN and CDR2 SYDVKM. After removal of 2 bases from V and 1 base from J, the junction contained 6 bases not matched to a gene. This CDR3 has 16 amino acids.

This clonotype was counted many times. The J gene is TRBJ2-5, the V gene TRBV5-1; 8 nucleotides line up with TRBD1. Looked up from germline, CDR1 is SGHRS and CDR2 is YFSETQ. The CDR3 is made up of 13 amino acids. V shed 0 bases and J 11 bases; nucleotides not matched to a gene: 6. The CDR3 sequence is CASSLGQGAHQYF. DNA for the CDR3: TGCGCCAGCAGCTTGGGTCAGGGGGCGCATCAGTACTTC. The full variable domain, completed using reference TRBV5-1 and TRBJ2-5, is KAGVTQTPRYLIKTRGQQVTLSCSPISGHRSVSWYQQTPGQGLQFLFEYFSETQRNKGNFPGRFSGRQFSNSRSEMNVSTLELGDSALYLCASSLGQGAHQYFGPGTRLLVL.

Many counts were recorded for this clonotype. Here the CDR3 reads CASSFRTANTEAFF. CDR3 bases: TGTGCCAGCAGCTTCCGGACAGCGAACACTGAAGCTTTCTTT. The chain carries TRBV12-3 or TRBV12-4 and TRBJ1-1, with D possibly being TRBD1 (6 bases). Deletions cut 6 bases from V and 1 base from J, with 12 bases between. This CDR3 is built from 14 residues.

CDR3 bases: TGTGCCAGCAGCCCCGTCAACTATGAAAAACTGTTTTTT. Encoded protein: CASSPVNYEKLFF. V is TRBV7-9 and J is TRBJ1-4; D is ambiguous. The V gene's germline CDR1 is SEHNR and CDR2 FQNEAQ (reference sequence). The V end was cut by 5 bases, the J end by 6 bases, with 10 bases between. The CDR3 contains 13 residues.

This clonotype has at least ten counts. The genes are TRBV20-1 and TRBJ2-3, with 9 positions matching TRBD2. Germline CDR1 reads DFQATT; CDR2 reads SNEGSKA (reference sequence). V trimming: 3 bases; J trimming: 5 bases; junction bases outside the gene matches: 6. This CDR3 has 14 amino acids. The CDR3 spells CSARAGGPVDTQYF. As DNA, the CDR3 is TGCAGTGCTAGGGCGGGAGGGCCCGTAGATACGCAGTATTTT.

This sequence joins TRBV2 and TRBJ2-3, with 10 bases identical to TRBD2. The germline V gene has CDR1 SNHLY and CDR2 FYNNEI. There are 19 residues in the CDR3. Unmatched junction bases numbered 11, after V lost 2 bases and J lost 0 bases. CDR3 in DNA: TGTGCCAGCAGTGAAAGTTTGGGGACTAGCGATATAAGCACAGATACGCAGTATTTT. Protein product: CASSESLGTSDISTDTQYF.

There are a few counts of this clonotype. J is TRBJ1-1 and V is TRBV7-9, with TRBD1 as a possible D gene (5 bases). V lost 0 bases, J lost 2 bases, and 10 bases lay in between. The CDR3 length is 15 residues. CDR1 and CDR2 (germline): SEHNR, FQNEAQ (reference sequence). CDR3 bases: TGTGCCAGCAGCTTAGCAGCAGGGCCAAACACTGAAGCTTTCTTT. Protein: CASSLAAGPNTEAFF.

The chain recombines TRBV12-3 or TRBV12-4 with TRBJ2-2, with 7 bases identical to TRBD1. The J segment lost 6 bases and the V segment lost 6 bases, leaving 7 bases of the junction unmatched. The CDR3 totals 14 residues. For the CDR3, the DNA is TGTGCCAGCAGCCCGACAGGGATTTCCGGGGAGCTGTTTTTT. Its translation is CASSPTGISGELFF.

This clonotype was seen ten or more times. V is TRBV4-1 and J is TRBJ1-1; D unclear. The length of the CDR3 is 11 residues. Trimming stripped 1 base from V and 11 bases from J, with 8 bases between. In germline, CDR1 is MGHRA, CDR2 YSYEKL. The DNA for the CDR3 is TGCGCCAGCAGCCAAGCGGCTAGGGCTTTCTTT. This sequence encodes CASSQAARAFF.

This clonotype was observed at least ten times. V gene TRBV11-3 combines with J gene TRBJ2-2; D is ambiguous. Germline V lookup: CDR1 SGHNT, CDR2 YENEEA. Trimming stripped 0 bases from V and 5 bases from J, with 7 bases between. The CDR3 has 14 residues. CDR3 residues: CASSLDVETGELFF. The CDR3 DNA is TGTGCCAGCAGCTTAGACGTGGAAACCGGGGAGCTGTTTTTT. The whole variable domain, remainder taken from reference TRBV11-3 and TRBJ2-2, is EAGVVQSPRYKIIEKKQPVAFWCNPISGHNTLYWYLQNLGQGPELLIRYENEEAVDDSQLPKDRFSAERLKGVDSTLKIQPAELGDSAVYLCASSLDVETGELFFGEGSRLTVL.

The rearrangement joins TRBV9 to TRBJ1-4; perhaps TRBD1 as D (5 bases). The CDR3 loop spans 12 amino acids. V was clipped by 3 bases and J by 12 bases, with 12 bases between them. CDR1 and CDR2 from the germline V gene are SGDLS and YYNGEE. The CDR3 reads CASSGTDSQLFF. CDR3 DNA sequence: TGTGCCAGCAGCGGGACCGACAGCCAACTGTTTTTT.

This clonotype occurred a few times. This may be a read error: a much more frequent sequence differs by one nucleotide. J is TRBJ1-1 and V is TRBV7-2; 7 bases map to TRBD1. Looked up from germline, CDR1 is SGHTA and CDR2 is FQGNSA. CDR3 length equals 16 residues. The junction had 12 bases not matched to a gene; V was cut back by 5 bases and J by 3 bases. The CDR3 DNA is TGTGCCAGCAGCCCGATAACAGGGGCTATGGACACTGAAGCTTTCTTT. This encodes CASSPITGAMDTEAFF.

This clonotype was picked up many times. The CDR3 loop reads CASSPEGRTDTQYF. The CDR3 coding sequence is TGTGCCAGCAGCCCCGAGGGACGCACAGATACGCAGTATTTT. The rearrangement joins TRBV7-2 to TRBJ2-3, with D perhaps matching TRBD1 or TRBD2 (5 bases each). Germline assignment: CDR1 SGHTA and CDR2 FQGNSA. The CDR3 covers 14 residues. Trimming removed 5 bases at V and 1 base at J, with 10 bases between.

This clonotype came up many times. J is TRBJ2-1 and V is TRBV20-1; D unresolved. Germline loops: CDR1 DFQATT, CDR2 SNEGSKA (reference sequence). This CDR3 region has 14 residues. The V end lost 3 bases, the J end lost 0 bases, and 9 bases lay between the germline ends. DNA for the CDR3: TGCAGTGCTAGGGGCGCGGCCTCCTACAATGAGCAGTTCTTC. Amino acids: CSARGAASYNEQFF.

Regarding this clonotype: Just one base apart from a much larger clone, this may be a read error. CDR3 sequence (DNA): TGTGCCAGCAGCTTAGGGGACAGTGGAGCTGGCTACACCTTC. Amino acids: CASSLGDSGAGYTF. This chain joins TRBV7-9 and TRBJ1-2, with TRBD1 identical over 7 bases. V gave up 1 base and J gave up 7 bases; unmatched junction bases: 6. Germline CDR1 is SEHNR and CDR2 is FQNEAQ (reference sequence). CDR3 length equals 14 residues.

This clonotype was seen at least ten times. The J gene is TRBJ2-7, the V gene TRBV29-1; 13 bases are shared with TRBD2. CDR1 and CDR2 from the germline V gene are SQVTM and ANQGSEA. Trimming took 6 bases from V and 1 from J; bases not matched to a gene: 9. The CDR3 runs to 16 residues. CDR3 nucleotides: TGCAGCGTCGCCGGACTAGCGGGAGTAGGGTCCTACGAGCAGTACTTC. Amino acids: CSVAGLAGVGSYEQYF.

A few counts support this clonotype. The CDR3 loop is CASSEFNGELFF. Written as DNA, the CDR3 is TGTGCCAGCAGTGAATTCAACGGGGAGCTGTTTTTT. This chain links TRBV7-3 with TRBJ2-2; D ambiguous. The CDR3 sequence is 12 residues long. Looked up from germline, CDR1 is SGHTA and CDR2 is FQGTGA. The V gene lost 6 bases and the J gene lost 7 bases, with 9 bases spanning the gap.

Only a few counts were recorded for this clonotype. The CDR3 DNA reads as TGTGCCAGCAGCCGTCGGACTAGCGGGGTTCCAGATACGCAGTATTTT. Its protein product is CASSRRTSGVPDTQYF. The chain uses TRBV7-9 and TRBJ2-3, with 12 bases aligning to TRBD2. J lost 4 bases, V lost 5 bases, and 7 bases had no gene match. Per germline, CDR1 SEHNR and CDR2 FQNEAQ (reference sequence). CDR3 length: 16 residues.

In the case of this clonotype: Given a much more abundant clone one base away, this may be a read error. The chain uses TRBV18 and TRBJ1-2; D is unresolved. The CDR3 has 15 residues. CDR1 is KGHSH, CDR2 LQKENI, per germline. The CDR3 nucleotides read TGTGCCAGCTCACCATCCCAAGTGGCGGCCTATGGCTACATCTTC. It yields the protein CASSPSQVAAYGYIF.

This clonotype has only a few counts. This chain joins TRBV11-2 and TRBJ2-5; D gene unclear. Between the trimmed V and J ends, which lost 3 bases and 10 bases, there was a span of 9 bases. The length of the CDR3 is 11 residues. The V gene's germline CDR1 is SGHAT and CDR2 FQNNGV. The DNA of the CDR3 is TGTGCCAGCAGCTTGGACCGAGACCAGTACTTC. Translated: CASSLDRDQYF.

As concerns this clonotype: A read error is possible here, since a much larger clone lies one base away. CDR3 sequence reads: CAWGGQGPYGYTF. The CDR3 DNA reads as TGTGCCTGGGGGGGACAGGGGCCGTATGGCTACACCTTC. V usage is TRBV30 and J usage is TRBJ1-2, with TRBD1 identical over 10 bases. The junction had 5 bases not matched to a gene; V was cut back by 5 bases and J by 5 bases. The CDR3 is 13 residues long. Germline values: CDR1 GTSNPN, CDR2 SVGIG (reference sequence).

The sample holds many counts of this clonotype. This rearrangement joins TRBV7-9 to TRBJ2-5; unclear D gene. This CDR3 is 16 amino acids long. V shed 4 bases and J shed 3 bases, with 18 bases lying between them. Per the germline V gene, CDR1 is SEHNR and CDR2 is FQNEAQ (reference sequence). The CDR3 coding sequence is TGTGCCAGCAGCTCGGCCCCGGAAGGGTTAGAAGAGACCCAGTACTTC. This sequence encodes CASSSAPEGLEETQYF.

Comments on this clonotype: This may stem from a read error, because a much larger clone lies one nucleotide away. The chain couples TRBV20-1 to TRBJ1-2; D remains unclear. Germline values: CDR1 DFQATT, CDR2 SNEGSKA (reference sequence). The CDR3 runs 11 residues. CDR3 in DNA: TGCAGTGCTAGCCTCGTCGTAGGCTGCACCTTC. This gives the protein CSASLVVGCTF.